Each of the 20 T cell receptor beta chains below was sequenced from the same sample in a study of T cells after yellow fever vaccination. One entry per CDR3 protein results from TCRdb running MiXCR on the 5' RACE reads. The top ten hold over 12% of the sample, which has around 610,000 distinct CDR3 sequences, roughly 14% seen once. The sequencing used PBMCs, collected on the day of the yellow fever booster vaccination. Receptors originate from a man between 25 and 39 years old who received the YFV17D yellow fever vaccine.

This clonotype was seen more than once but under ten times. The chain links TRBV20-1 to TRBJ2-2, with 7 bases fitting TRBD2. The J segment lost 8 bases and the V segment lost 6 bases, leaving 15 bases of the junction unmatched. CDR1 is DFQATT and CDR2 is SNEGSKA in the germline V gene (reference sequence). This CDR3 is 15 amino acids long. CDR3 amino acids: CSAPRDYAKAGELFF. The CDR3 DNA follows: TGCAGTGCGCCCAGGGACTACGCAAAGGCAGGGGAGCTGTTTTTT.

The chain joins TRBV5-5 to TRBJ2-5; 8 bases are a match to TRBD1. CDR1 and CDR2 from the germline V gene are SGHKS and YYEKEE (reference sequence). V shed 4 bases and J 2 bases; nucleotides not matched to a gene: 10. CDR3 length: 16 residues. The CDR3 loop reads CASSHQRTGRQETQYF. The CDR3 DNA reads TGTGCCAGCAGCCACCAGCGGACAGGGCGACAAGAGACCCAGTACTTC.

This clonotype was picked up a small number of times. V is TRBV20-1 and J is TRBJ2-5; 7 positions match TRBD1. Unmatched junction bases numbered 6, after V lost 6 bases and J lost 2 bases. The CDR3 length is 13 residues. The germline V gene encodes CDR1 DFQATT and CDR2 SNEGSKA (reference sequence). The CDR3 loop is CSARGSRQETQYF. The CDR3 coding sequence is TGCAGTGCCAGGGGGAGCAGACAAGAGACCCAGTACTTC.

V gene TRBV7-2 combines with J gene TRBJ2-3; D is possibly TRBD1 (6 bases). The CDR3 covers 15 residues. Trimming removed 2 bases from V and 1 base from J, with 10 bases in between. Germline CDR1 and CDR2: SGHTA and FQGNSA. CDR3 nucleotides: TGTGCCAGCAGCTTACGGGACACCGGCACAGATACGCAGTATTTT. Protein product: CASSLRDTGTDTQYF.

The chain couples TRBV5-1 to TRBJ2-3; D remains ambiguous. CDR1 and CDR2 from the germline V gene are SGHRS and YFSETQ. Trimming cost V 2 bases and J 4 bases, with 5 bases left between them. CDR3 length: 12 amino acids. The CDR3 loop reads CASSLLPDTQYF. For the CDR3, the DNA is TGCGCCAGCAGCTTACTTCCAGATACGCAGTATTTT.

The chain is built from TRBV28 and TRBJ2-7, with TRBD1 matching over 7 bases. This CDR3 has 16 amino acids. Germline CDR1 reads MDHEN; CDR2 reads SYDVKM. V gave up 2 bases and J gave up 4 bases; unmatched junction bases: 11. The CDR3 region has the DNA TGTGCCAGCAGTTTAGCCTCAGGGGACAGTTATTACGAGCAGTACTTC. Amino acid sequence: CASSLASGDSYYEQYF.

V usage is TRBV28 and J usage is TRBJ2-1, with D hard to call. V lost 8 bases and J 4 bases, leaving 9 bases between the germline ends. Germline-derived CDR1 and CDR2 are MDHEN and SYDVKM. This CDR3 has 12 residues. Here the CDR3 reads CASLTLYNEQFF. CDR3 DNA sequence: TGTGCCAGCCTGACACTTTACAATGAGCAGTTCTTC.

There are a few counts of this clonotype. The chain joins TRBV20-1 to TRBJ2-5, with D possibly being TRBD2 (6 bases). The CDR3 loop spans 12 amino acids. CDR1 is DFQATT, CDR2 SNEGSKA, per germline (reference sequence). The V end lost 4 bases, the J end lost 5 bases, and 11 bases lay between the germline ends. Here the CDR3 DNA reads TGCAGTGCTATTACGGGAGTGGAGACCCAGTACTTC. Its protein is CSAITGVETQYF.

The rearrangement links TRBV25-1 to TRBJ2-7; the D gene could be TRBD1 or TRBD2 (5 bases each). Germline V gene data show CDR1 as MGHDK and CDR2 as SYGVNS. This CDR3 spans 14 amino acids. Trimming pared 4 bases from V and 6 bases from J, leaving 16 bases between. The CDR3 DNA follows: TGTGCCAGCAGTGGGGGGACCGTCTGGTCCGAGCAGTACTTC. It codes for CASSGGTVWSEQYF.

The table lists this clonotype with a few counts. The chain uses TRBV20-1 and TRBJ1-2; 8 bases are shared with TRBD1. This CDR3 is built from 14 residues. Germline assignment: CDR1 DFQATT and CDR2 SNEGSKA (reference sequence). The V gene end was trimmed by 5 bases and the J gene end by 4 bases; junction bases not matched to a gene: 9. CDR3 amino acids: CSAEDRAKTYGYTF. The DNA for the CDR3 is TGCAGTGCTGAGGACAGGGCAAAAACCTATGGCTACACCTTC.

Of note for this clonotype: Germline and junction disagree at one end, which may indicate a read error. The rearrangement joins TRBV20-1 to TRBJ1-5; TRBD1 is a possible D gene (5 bases). Germline CDR1 is DFQATT and CDR2 is SNEGSKA (reference sequence). The CDR3 spans 13 residues. The CDR3 DNA is TGCAGCGCTAGCGGCAGGGAGGGTCAGCCCCAGCATTTT. Amino acids: CSASGREGQPQHF.

This chain connects TRBV6-2 or TRBV6-3 to TRBJ1-1; no clear D. V shed 2 bases and J shed 1 base, with 5 bases lying between them. This CDR3 is built from 13 residues. The germline gives CDR1 MNHEY, CDR2 SVGEGT. DNA for the CDR3: TGTGCCAGCAGTTACAGAAGGAACACTGAAGCTTTCTTT. This translates into CASSYRRNTEAFF.

The genes are TRBV2 and TRBJ2-1; D unresolved. This CDR3 has 16 amino acids. Trimming left V 5 bases short and J 1 base short, with 15 bases between. In germline, CDR1 is SNHLY, CDR2 FYNNEI. The CDR3 reads CASSPSTAASYNEQFF. The DNA of the CDR3 is TGTGCCAGCAGTCCCTCCACGGCAGCTTCCTACAATGAGCAGTTCTTC.

This chain links TRBV6-2 or TRBV6-3 with TRBJ2-5; D is uncertain. The germline CDR1 and CDR2 sequences are MNHEY and SVGEGT. The CDR3 covers 11 residues. V shed 2 bases and J shed 7 bases, with 5 bases lying between them. This chain's CDR3 is CASSYSLTQYF. The CDR3 nucleotides read TGTGCCAGCAGTTACAGTCTGACCCAGTACTTC.

This clonotype was seen only a few times. The genes are TRBV19 and TRBJ2-1, with TRBD2 matching 9 bases. The CDR3 sequence is 14 residues long. Germline CDR1 and CDR2: LNHDA and SQIVND (reference sequence). Germline trimming cut 9 bases from V and 3 bases from J; bases unmatched to any gene: 6. CDR3 in amino acids: CASQPAGGYNEQFF. Written as DNA, the CDR3 is TGTGCCAGCCAGCCAGCGGGAGGCTACAATGAGCAGTTCTTC.

V usage is TRBV15 and J usage is TRBJ2-7, with 10 bases aligning to TRBD1. The J segment lost 3 bases and the V segment lost 8 bases, leaving 4 bases of the junction unmatched. This CDR3 has 13 amino acids. The germline gives CDR1 LNHNV, CDR2 YYDKDF (reference sequence). The CDR3 DNA follows: TGTGCCACCTCGGGGGACAGGGGCTACGAGCAGTACTTC. This gives the protein CATSGDRGYEQYF.

This clonotype was detected only a few times. The V and J genes are TRBV15 and TRBJ2-1; unclear D gene. Per the germline V gene, CDR1 is LNHNV and CDR2 is YYDKDF (reference sequence). The CDR3 contains 12 residues. V was trimmed by 3 bases and J by 6 bases, leaving 6 bases between them. CDR3 coding DNA: TGTGCCACCAGCAGGCAGGCCAATGAGCAGTTCTTC. Encoded protein: CATSRQANEQFF.

The V and J genes are TRBV6-2 or TRBV6-3 and TRBJ1-5, with no clear D. The CDR3 covers 13 residues. V lost 4 bases to trimming and J lost 7 bases, with 11 bases between them. Germline values: CDR1 MNHEY, CDR2 SVGEGT. DNA of the CDR3: TGTGCCAGCAGTTGGTATGCGGGGCAGCCCCAGCATTTT. Translated: CASSWYAGQPQHF.

The chain recombines TRBV5-1 with TRBJ2-2; the D is unclear. Germline CDR1 is SGHRS and CDR2 is YFSETQ. V dropped 2 bases and J dropped 4 bases, with 6 bases sitting between them. The CDR3 covers 13 residues. The CDR3 is CASSLQLTGELFF. The CDR3 DNA is TGCGCCAGCAGCTTACAGCTCACCGGGGAGCTGTTTTTT.

The chain recombines TRBV12-3 or TRBV12-4 with TRBJ1-5; TRBD1 is a possible D gene (6 bases). V was shortened by 2 bases and J by 6 bases, with 17 bases between the two germline ends. This CDR3 spans 16 amino acids. Here the CDR3 DNA reads TGTGCCAGCAGTTTAAGCGGGACACTTCTTCCTCAGCCCCAGCATTTT. It specifies CASSLSGTLLPQPQHF.